The sequence of this T cell receptor (beta chain) was determined in a study of blood T cells in healthy people across ages. Regarding the study as a whole: Across samples, TCR beta diversity tracked strongly with naive T cell percentage. PBMCs left unsorted prevented a conclusive naive versus antigen-experienced comparison. Roughly linear declines in TCR beta diversity per million T cells occurred with age.

This CDR3 contains 11 residues. CDR1 is ENHRY, CDR2 SYGVKD, per germline. V lost 8 bases to trimming and J lost 7 bases, with 11 bases between them. A second about 6 to 11 cycle PCR used barcoded and J-beta primers. TCRdb processed the 5' RACE reads anew with MiXCR; each CDR3 protein has one entry. The sample has hundreds of thousands of distinct CDR3 sequences, over 40% seen once. Of note for this clonotype: Its antigen is unidentified.

This chain uses TRBV10-3 with TRBJ1-2; D remains ambiguous. The origin of this receptor is an elderly man in good health. Source material: blood. CDR3: CAISRVGGYTF. The CDR3 DNA sequence: TGTGCCATCTCCCGGGTGGGTGGCTACACCTTC.